The 12 T cell receptor beta chains below come from one sample, sequenced in a study of T-cell memory formation after mild COVID-19. TCRdb re-called the 5' RACE reads through MiXCR, storing one row per CDR3 protein. The repertoire holds 400,000 to 450,000 distinct CDR3 sequences, with around 17% as singletons. Sequencing input: PBMCs or a T cell subset sorted from them (not recorded which). The source of these receptors is a man aged 18 to 29 who had mild COVID-19 (a few samples of this study predate the infection). Cell type and time point are not known.

This clonotype was seen only a few times. The genes are TRBV6-2 or TRBV6-3 and TRBJ2-5; D is unresolved. V lost 6 bases, J lost 1 base, and 6 bases lay in between. Germline V gene data show CDR1 as MNHEY and CDR2 as SVGEGT. This CDR3 is built from 12 residues. This CDR3 is CASSGFQETQYF. CDR3 DNA: TGTGCCAGCAGCGGATTCCAAGAGACCCAGTACTTC.

This clonotype was seen more than once but under ten times. The chain is built from TRBV3-1 and TRBJ2-6; maybe TRBD2 (6 bases). V dropped 2 bases and J dropped 7 bases, with 9 bases sitting between them. Germline values: CDR1 LGHDT, CDR2 YNNKEL (reference sequence). This CDR3 region has 14 residues. The CDR3 DNA sequence: TGTGCCAGCAGCCAAAGGGAGGCTGCCAACGTCCTGACTTTC. This gives the protein CASSQREAANVLTF.

J is TRBJ2-1 and V is TRBV7-9; 8 bases match TRBD2. V trimming: 0 bases; J trimming: 5 bases; junction bases outside the gene matches: 9. The CDR3 runs 17 residues. Germline CDR1 and CDR2: SEHNR and FQNEAQ (reference sequence). CDR3 nucleotides: TGTGCCAGCAGCTTAGCCCTGCGGGCGGGGGGACACAATGAGCAGTTCTTC. Translated, it gives CASSLALRAGGHNEQFF.

This clonotype occurred a few times. The chain is built from TRBV6-2 or TRBV6-3 and TRBJ1-5, with D possibly matching TRBD1 (5 bases). Germline values: CDR1 MNHEY, CDR2 SVGEGT. Trimming took 6 bases from V and 3 from J, leaving 12 bases between them. This CDR3 contains 14 residues. The CDR3 nucleotides read TGTGCCAGCAGCCCGGGGCAGACCAATCAGCCCCAGCATTTT. Residues: CASSPGQTNQPQHF.

This clonotype has only a few counts. The chain couples TRBV18 to TRBJ2-2, with D uncertain. The CDR3 consists of 14 residues. Looked up from germline, CDR1 is KGHSH and CDR2 is LQKENI. The V end lost 2 bases, the J end lost 3 bases, and 7 bases lay between the germline ends. The CDR3 region has the DNA TGTGCCAGCTCACCATACTGGGACACCGGGGAGCTGTTTTTT. It specifies CASSPYWDTGELFF.

The table lists this clonotype with a few counts. The V gene is TRBV12-3 or TRBV12-4, the J gene TRBJ1-1, with D possibly TRBD1 on 5 matching bases. The CDR3 sequence is 12 residues long. The V end was cut by 6 bases, the J end by 6 bases, with 11 bases between. As DNA, the CDR3 is TGTGCCAGCAGAACTCTGGGGGCTGAAGCTTTCTTT. Translated, it gives CASRTLGAEAFF.

The sample holds many counts of this clonotype. The junction departs from the called germline gene at one end, perhaps through a read error. The chain is built from TRBV4-3 and TRBJ2-4; possible D gene TRBD2, 6 bases. Germline CDR1 reads LGHNA; CDR2 reads YSLEER. This CDR3 comprises 14 residues. CDR3 in DNA: TGCGCCAGCAGCCAAGATCTAGCGACAAACGTTCAGTACTTC. It codes for CASSQDLATNVQYF.

This clonotype was counted only a few times. This rearrangement joins TRBV5-1 to TRBJ1-1; a weak D match, TRBD1 (6 bases). Germline V gene lookup returns CDR1 SGHRS and CDR2 YFSETQ. The CDR3 contains 18 residues. V gave up 4 bases and J gave up 1 base, with 23 bases separating them. The CDR3 here is CASSRERVRGRWNTEAFF. The CDR3 DNA reads as TGCGCCAGCAGCCGGGAGCGGGTCAGGGGAAGATGGAACACTGAAGCTTTCTTT.

This clonotype was recorded a few times. The chain recombines TRBV19 with TRBJ2-3; 9 bases match TRBD1. The J segment lost 4 bases and the V segment lost 7 bases, leaving 12 bases of the junction unmatched. Germline CDR1 is LNHDA and CDR2 is SQIVND (reference sequence). CDR3 size: 16 residues. CDR3 sequence: CASTDRGDARADTQYF. The CDR3 DNA is TGTGCCAGTACCGACAGGGGGGATGCTCGCGCAGATACGCAGTATTTT.

There are a few counts of this clonotype. The chain is built from TRBV20-1 and TRBJ1-2; D is undetermined. Germline V gene sequence: CDR1 DFQATT, CDR2 SNEGSKA (reference sequence). The ends were cut back, 0 bases at V and 8 bases at J, with 13 bases in the middle. CDR3 size: 13 residues. The CDR3 loop is CSAREGPFEGYTF. CDR3 nucleotides: TGCAGTGCTAGAGAAGGCCCGTTTGAGGGCTACACCTTC.

The gene calls are TRBV12-3 or TRBV12-4 and TRBJ1-2; TRBD1 agrees at 7 bases. The CDR3 covers 13 residues. V lost 6 bases to trimming and J lost 7 bases; unmatched junction nucleotides: 8. CDR3 nucleotide sequence: TGTGCCAGCAGCCGAGGGGGCGCGGCTGGCTACACCTTC. It yields the protein CASSRGGAAGYTF.

The rearrangement links TRBV5-1 to TRBJ2-1, with a possible D match to TRBD2 (7 bases). Looked up from germline, CDR1 is SGHRS and CDR2 is YFSETQ. V dropped 5 bases and J dropped 3 bases, with 12 bases sitting between them. The CDR3 totals 14 residues. This chain's CDR3 is CASREGGLYNEQFF. In DNA, the CDR3 is TGCGCCAGCAGGGAGGGGGGGCTCTACAATGAGCAGTTCTTC.